This T cell receptor (beta chain) was recovered during a study of regulatory T cells in long-lasting Graves disease. The time point here: newly diagnosed GD, antithyroid drugs for less than 3 months. Isolated PBMC RNA provided the starting material for the TCR library. Construction of TCR beta libraries relied on iRepertoire HTBI primers and on Arm-PCR targeting CDR3 regions. TCRdb analysed the multiplex PCR reads with MiXCR anew, one entry per CDR3 protein. The table has around 400,000 distinct CDR3 sequences, approximately 12% seen once. Concerning this clonotype itself: A much larger clone is a single base away; this may be a read error.

These sequences were also reported in another study, on T cells in Graves' hyperthyroidism and ophthalmopathy. That study adds: Graves' hyperthyroidism was deemed stable absent ophthalmopathy progression within 18 months.

The sample in question was peripheral blood mononuclear cells (PBMCs), obtained at new diagnosis, from a patient treated with antithyroid drugs. The TCR originated in a woman aged 18-30 years with Graves disease.

DNA of the CDR3: TGTGCCAGCAGTTATGGTCACTATCAGCCCCAGCATTTT. Protein sequence: CASSYGHYQPQHF. The chain couples TRBV12-3 or TRBV12-4 to TRBJ1-5; D unclear. The CDR3 covers 13 residues. Deletions cut 4 bases from V and 5 bases from J, with 9 bases between.